The text below deals with one T cell receptor beta chain. Its antigen remains unknown. This CDR3 region has 12 residues. Deletions cut 1 base from V and 9 bases from J, with 9 bases between. In germline, CDR1 is LNHDA, CDR2 SQIVND (reference sequence). The protocol was immunoSEQ multiplex PCR, while the TCRdb copy is restricted to in-frame clones and leaves out a portion. The sample records 250,000 to 300,000 clones, almost 95% being singletons. This sample stems from a study of T cell responses to AZD1222 COVID-19 vaccine. Study outcomes and limitations: Nearly half of the spike-specific TCRs reportedly recognize variant regions that carry no mutations. The span of vaccine-associated CD4 TCRs extended across spike, with dominance at 160-218 and 743-854.

Pooling of second doses given at about 4 or about 12 weeks was done. The material sequenced was peripheral blood, taken 28 days after the second AZD1222 dose. The chain links TRBV19 to TRBJ2-5; D ambiguous. The origin of this receptor is an adult who received the AZD1222 COVID-19 vaccine. The CDR3 sequence is CASSIGTSAQYF. The CDR3, as DNA: TGTGCCAGTAGTATAGGGACCTCGGCCCAGTACTTC.